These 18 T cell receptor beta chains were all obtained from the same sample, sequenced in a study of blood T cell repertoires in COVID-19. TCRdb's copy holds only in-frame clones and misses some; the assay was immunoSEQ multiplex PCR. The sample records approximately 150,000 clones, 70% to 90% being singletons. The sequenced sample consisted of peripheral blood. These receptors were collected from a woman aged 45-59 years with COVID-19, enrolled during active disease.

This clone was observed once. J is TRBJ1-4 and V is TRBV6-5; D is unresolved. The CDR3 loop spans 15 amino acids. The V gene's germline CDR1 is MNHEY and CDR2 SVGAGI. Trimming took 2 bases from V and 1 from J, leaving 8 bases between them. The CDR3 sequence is CASSYAGRTNEKLFF. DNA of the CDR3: TGTGCCAGCAGTTACGCGGGCAGAACTAATGAAAAACTGTTTTTT.

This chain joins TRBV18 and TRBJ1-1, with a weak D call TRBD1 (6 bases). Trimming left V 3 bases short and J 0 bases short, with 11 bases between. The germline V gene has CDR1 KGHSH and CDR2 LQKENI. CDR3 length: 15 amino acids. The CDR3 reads CASSPAGAMNTEAFF. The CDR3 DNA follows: TGTGCCAGCTCACCTGCAGGGGCCATGAACACTGAAGCTTTCTTT.

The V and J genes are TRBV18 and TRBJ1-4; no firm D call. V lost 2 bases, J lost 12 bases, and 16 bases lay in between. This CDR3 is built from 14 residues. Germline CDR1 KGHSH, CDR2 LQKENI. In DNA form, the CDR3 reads TGTGCCAGCTCACCAAATGTGCAACTCGGGGAACTGTTTTTT. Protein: CASSPNVQLGELFF. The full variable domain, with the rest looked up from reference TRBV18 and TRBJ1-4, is NAGVMQNPRHLVRRRGQEARLRCSPMKGHSHVYWYRQLPEEGLKFMVYLQKENIIDESGMPKERFSAEFPKEGPSILRIQQVVRGDSAAYFCASSPNVQLGELFFGSGTQLSVL.

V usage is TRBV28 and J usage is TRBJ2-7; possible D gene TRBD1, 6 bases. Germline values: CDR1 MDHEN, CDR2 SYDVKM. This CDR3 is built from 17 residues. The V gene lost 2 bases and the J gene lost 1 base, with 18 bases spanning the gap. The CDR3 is CASSLKGGHKGSYEQYF. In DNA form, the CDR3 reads TGTGCCAGCAGTTTAAAAGGGGGACACAAGGGGTCCTACGAGCAGTACTTC.

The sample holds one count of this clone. The CDR3 spells CASSNKGAGQGDGYTF. CDR3 bases: TGTGCCAGCAGCAATAAGGGCGCGGGACAGGGGGATGGCTACACCTTC. The rearrangement links TRBV5-4 to TRBJ1-2; 11 positions agree with TRBD1. The V and J ends lost 4 bases and 6 bases, in that order; junction bases with no gene match: 11. CDR1 SGHNT and CDR2 YYREEE come from the germline V gene (reference sequence). The CDR3 totals 16 residues.

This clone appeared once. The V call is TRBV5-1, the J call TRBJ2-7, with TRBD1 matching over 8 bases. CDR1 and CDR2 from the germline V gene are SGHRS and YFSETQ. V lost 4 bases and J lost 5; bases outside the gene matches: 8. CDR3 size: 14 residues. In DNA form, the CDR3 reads TGCGCCAGCAGCCACGGACAGGGTTTCAACGAGCAGTACTTC. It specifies CASSHGQGFNEQYF.

The CDR3 DNA reads as TGTGCCAGCAGCCAAGTTGCGTCCGCCAAAAACATTCAGTACTTC. This encodes CASSQVASAKNIQYF. The chain uses TRBV3-1 (or the pseudogene TRBV3-2) and TRBJ2-4; the D is unclear. The germline CDR1 and CDR2 sequences are LGHDT and YNNKEL (reference sequence). The CDR3 runs to 15 residues. The V end was cut by 1 base, the J end by 1 base, with 8 bases between.

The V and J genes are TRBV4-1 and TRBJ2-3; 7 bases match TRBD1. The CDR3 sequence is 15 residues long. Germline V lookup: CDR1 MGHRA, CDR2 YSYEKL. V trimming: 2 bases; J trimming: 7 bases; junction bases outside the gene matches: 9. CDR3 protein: CASSQRGDRENTQYF. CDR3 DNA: TGCGCCAGCAGCCAACGTGGTGACAGGGAGAATACGCAGTATTTT.

This CDR3 reads CASSRKATDTEAFF. The CDR3 DNA reads TGTGCCAGCAGTCGGAAAGCGACGGACACTGAAGCTTTCTTT. The rearrangement links TRBV6-5 to TRBJ1-1, with no clear D. Germline V gene lookup returns CDR1 MNHEY and CDR2 SVGAGI. The CDR3 extends over 14 amino acids. The V end was cut by 5 bases, the J end by 3 bases, with 13 bases between.

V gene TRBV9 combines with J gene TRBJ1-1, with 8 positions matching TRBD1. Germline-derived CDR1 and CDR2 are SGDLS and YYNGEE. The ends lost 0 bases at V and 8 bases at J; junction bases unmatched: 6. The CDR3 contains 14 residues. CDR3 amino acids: CASSVAVQGAEAFF. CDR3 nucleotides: TGTGCCAGCAGCGTAGCTGTGCAGGGGGCAGAAGCTTTCTTT.

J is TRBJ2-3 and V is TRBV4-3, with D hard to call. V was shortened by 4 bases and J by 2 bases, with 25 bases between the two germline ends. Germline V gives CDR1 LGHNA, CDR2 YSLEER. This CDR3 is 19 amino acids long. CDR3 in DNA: TGCGCCAGCAGCCGAAACCTAGACTCGCCTTTCCAAAACACAGATACGCAGTATTTT. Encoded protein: CASSRNLDSPFQNTDTQYF.

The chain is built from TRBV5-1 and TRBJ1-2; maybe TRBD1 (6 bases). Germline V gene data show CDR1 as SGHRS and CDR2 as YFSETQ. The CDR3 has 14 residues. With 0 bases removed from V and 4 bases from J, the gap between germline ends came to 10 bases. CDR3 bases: TGCGCCAGCAGCTTGGCGGACAGCATCTATGGCTACACCTTC. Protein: CASSLADSIYGYTF.

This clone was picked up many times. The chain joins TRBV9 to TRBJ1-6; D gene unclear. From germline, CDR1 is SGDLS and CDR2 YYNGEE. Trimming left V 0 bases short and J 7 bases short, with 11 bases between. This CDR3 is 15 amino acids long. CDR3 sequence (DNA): TGTGCCAGCAGCGTAGGGCAGACTGACAATTCACCCCTCCACTTT. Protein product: CASSVGQTDNSPLHF.

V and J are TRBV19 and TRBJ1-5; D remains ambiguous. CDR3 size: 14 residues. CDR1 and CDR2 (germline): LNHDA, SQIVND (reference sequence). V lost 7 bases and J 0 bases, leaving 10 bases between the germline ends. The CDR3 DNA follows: TGTGCCAGTACCGATCTAGATAGCAATCAGCCCCAGCATTTT. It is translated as CASTDLDSNQPQHF.

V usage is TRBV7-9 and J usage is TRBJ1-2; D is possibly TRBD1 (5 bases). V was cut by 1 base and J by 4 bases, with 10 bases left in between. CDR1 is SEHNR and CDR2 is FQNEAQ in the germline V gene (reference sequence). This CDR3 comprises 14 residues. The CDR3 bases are TGTGCCAGCAGCTTAGAGGGGATAGGCTATGGCTACACCTTC. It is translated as CASSLEGIGYGYTF.

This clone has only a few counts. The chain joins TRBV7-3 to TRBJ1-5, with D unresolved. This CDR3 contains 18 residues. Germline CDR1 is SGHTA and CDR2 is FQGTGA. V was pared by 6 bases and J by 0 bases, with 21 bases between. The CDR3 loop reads CASRHLGRRSYSNQPQHF. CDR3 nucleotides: TGTGCCAGCAGGCACCTAGGTAGACGGTCCTATAGCAATCAGCCCCAGCATTTT.

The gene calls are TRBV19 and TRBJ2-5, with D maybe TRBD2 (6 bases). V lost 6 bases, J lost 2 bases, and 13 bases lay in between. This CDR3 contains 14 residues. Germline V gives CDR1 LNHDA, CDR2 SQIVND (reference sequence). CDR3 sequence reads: CASRTSRNQETQYF. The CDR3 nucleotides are TGTGCCAGTAGAACTAGCAGGAATCAAGAGACCCAGTACTTC.

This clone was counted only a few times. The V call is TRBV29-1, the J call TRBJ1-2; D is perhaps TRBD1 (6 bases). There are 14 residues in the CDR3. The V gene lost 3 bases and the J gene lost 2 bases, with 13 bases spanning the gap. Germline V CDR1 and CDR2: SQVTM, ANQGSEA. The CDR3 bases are TGCAGCGTTGATAGGGGAGGGGGAAACTATGGCTACACCTTC. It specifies CSVDRGGGNYGYTF. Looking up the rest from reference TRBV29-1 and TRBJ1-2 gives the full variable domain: SAVISQKPSRDICQRGTSLTIQCQVDSQVTMMFWYRQQPGQSLTLIATANQGSEATYESGFVIDKFPISRPNLTFSTLTVSNMSPEDSSIYLCSVDRGGGNYGYTFGSGTRLTVV.